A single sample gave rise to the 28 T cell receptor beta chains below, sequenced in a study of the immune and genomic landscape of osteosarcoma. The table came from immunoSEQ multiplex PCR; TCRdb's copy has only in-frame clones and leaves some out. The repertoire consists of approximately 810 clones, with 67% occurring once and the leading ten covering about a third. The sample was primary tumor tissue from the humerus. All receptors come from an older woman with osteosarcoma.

This chain's CDR3 is CSGGTGGGYEQYF. The DNA of the CDR3 is TGCAGCGGCGGGACAGGGGGAGGCTACGAGCAGTACTTC. V is TRBV29-1 and J is TRBJ2-7; the match to TRBD1 covers 11 bases. The J segment lost 3 bases and the V segment lost 7 bases, leaving 5 bases of the junction unmatched. The germline V gene has CDR1 SQVTM and CDR2 ANQGSEA. The CDR3 covers 13 residues.

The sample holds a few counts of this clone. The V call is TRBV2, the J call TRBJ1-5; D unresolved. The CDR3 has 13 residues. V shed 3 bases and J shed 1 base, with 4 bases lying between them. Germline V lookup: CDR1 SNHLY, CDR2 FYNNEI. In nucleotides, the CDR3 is TGTGCCAGCAGTGATATGAGCAATCAGCCCCAGCATTTT. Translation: CASSDMSNQPQHF.

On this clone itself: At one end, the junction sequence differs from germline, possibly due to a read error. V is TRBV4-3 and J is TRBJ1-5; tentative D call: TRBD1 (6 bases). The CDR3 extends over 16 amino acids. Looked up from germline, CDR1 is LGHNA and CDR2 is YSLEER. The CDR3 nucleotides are TGCGCCAGCAGCCAAGTCCAGACAGGTAGCTATCAGCCCCAGCATTTT. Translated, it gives CASSQVQTGSYQPQHF.

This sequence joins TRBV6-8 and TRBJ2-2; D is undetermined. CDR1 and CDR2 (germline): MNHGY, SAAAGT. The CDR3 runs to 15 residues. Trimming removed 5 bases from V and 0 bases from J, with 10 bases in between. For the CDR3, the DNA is TGTGCCAGCAGTGATGCATCCACGAACACCGGGGAGCTGTTTTTT. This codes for CASSDASTNTGELFF.

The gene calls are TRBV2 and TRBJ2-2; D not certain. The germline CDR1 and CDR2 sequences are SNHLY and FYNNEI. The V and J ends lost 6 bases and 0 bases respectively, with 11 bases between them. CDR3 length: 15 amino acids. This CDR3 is CASRRRNANTGELFF. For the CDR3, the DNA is TGTGCCAGCAGGAGACGGAACGCGAACACCGGGGAGCTGTTTTTT.

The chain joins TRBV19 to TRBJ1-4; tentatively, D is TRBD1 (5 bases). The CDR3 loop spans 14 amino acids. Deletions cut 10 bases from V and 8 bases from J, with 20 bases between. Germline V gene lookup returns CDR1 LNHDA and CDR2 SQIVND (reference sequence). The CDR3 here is CATARKGIGEKLFF. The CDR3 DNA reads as TGTGCCACCGCCCGTAAGGGGATAGGCGAAAAACTGTTTTTT.

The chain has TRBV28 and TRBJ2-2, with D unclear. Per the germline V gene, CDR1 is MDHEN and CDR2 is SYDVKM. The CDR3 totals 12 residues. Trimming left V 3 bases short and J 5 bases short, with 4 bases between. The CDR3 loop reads CASSFGTGELFF. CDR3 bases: TGTGCCAGCAGTTTCGGTACCGGGGAGCTGTTTTTT.

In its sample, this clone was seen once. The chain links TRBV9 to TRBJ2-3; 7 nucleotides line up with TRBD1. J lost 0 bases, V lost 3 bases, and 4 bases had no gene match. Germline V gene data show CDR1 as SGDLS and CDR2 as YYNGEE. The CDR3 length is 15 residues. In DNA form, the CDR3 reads TGTGCCAGCAGCGGACAGGGTTTTAGCACAGATACGCAGTATTTT. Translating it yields CASSGQGFSTDTQYF.

The CDR3 DNA reads as TGTGCCAGCAGCCCTCGGGGGCTAGCGGGGACCTACAATGAGCAGTTCTTC. It encodes CASSPRGLAGTYNEQFF. The chain carries TRBV7-9 and TRBJ2-1; 9 bases map to TRBD2. The CDR3 is 17 amino acids. Germline CDR1 SEHNR, CDR2 FQNEAQ (reference sequence). V lost 5 bases to trimming and J lost 2 bases; unmatched junction nucleotides: 10.

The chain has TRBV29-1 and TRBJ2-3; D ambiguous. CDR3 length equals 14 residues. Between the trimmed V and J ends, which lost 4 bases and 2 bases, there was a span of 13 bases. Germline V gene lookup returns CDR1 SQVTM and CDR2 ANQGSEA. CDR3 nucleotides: TGCAGCGTTGGGCAGGAGAGACTCACAGATACGCAGTATTTT. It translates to CSVGQERLTDTQYF.

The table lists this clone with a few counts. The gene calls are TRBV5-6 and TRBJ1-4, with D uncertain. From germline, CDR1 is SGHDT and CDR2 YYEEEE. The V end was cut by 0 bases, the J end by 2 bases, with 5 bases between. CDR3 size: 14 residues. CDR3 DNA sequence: TGTGCCAGCAGCTTGGGAAGGACTAATGAAAAACTGTTTTTT. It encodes CASSLGRTNEKLFF.

CDR3 nucleotide sequence: TGTGCCAGCAGTGACTCACTAGCGGGGGTATATGAGCAGTTCTTC. It specifies CASSDSLAGVYEQFF. The chain carries TRBV6-4 and TRBJ2-1, with 11 bases identical to TRBD2. Trimming cost V 0 bases and J 8 bases; bases outside gene matches: 3. From germline, CDR1 is MRHNA and CDR2 SNTAGT. The CDR3 is 15 residues long.

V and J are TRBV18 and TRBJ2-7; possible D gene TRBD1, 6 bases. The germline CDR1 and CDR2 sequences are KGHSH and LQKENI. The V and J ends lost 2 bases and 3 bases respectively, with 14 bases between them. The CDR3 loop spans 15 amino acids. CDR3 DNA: TGTGCCAGCTCACCAGGTCCAGACAGGTTCTACGAGCAGTACTTC. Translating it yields CASSPGPDRFYEQYF.

The CDR3 reads CASSYLTAVRGTEAFF. In DNA, the CDR3 is TGTGCCAGCAGTTACTTGACAGCAGTAAGGGGTACTGAAGCTTTCTTT. V gene TRBV6-5 combines with J gene TRBJ1-1, with D maybe TRBD1 (5 bases). V lost 1 base and J 5 bases, leaving 17 bases between the germline ends. Germline V gene sequence: CDR1 MNHEY, CDR2 SVGAGI. This CDR3 has 16 residues.

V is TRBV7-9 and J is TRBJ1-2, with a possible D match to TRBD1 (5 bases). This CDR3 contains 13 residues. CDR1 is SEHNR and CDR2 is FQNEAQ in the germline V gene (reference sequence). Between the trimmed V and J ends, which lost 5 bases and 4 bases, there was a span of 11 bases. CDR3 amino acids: CASSPGGGYGYTF. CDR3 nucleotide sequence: TGTGCCAGCAGCCCGGGGGGGGGCTATGGCTACACCTTC. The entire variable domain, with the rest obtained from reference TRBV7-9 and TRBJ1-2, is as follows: DTGVSQNPRHKITKRGQNVTFRCDPISEHNRLYWYRQTLGQGPEFLTYFQNEAQLEKSRLLSDRFSAERPKGSFSTLEIQRTEQGDSAMYLCASSPGGGYGYTFGSGTRLTVV.

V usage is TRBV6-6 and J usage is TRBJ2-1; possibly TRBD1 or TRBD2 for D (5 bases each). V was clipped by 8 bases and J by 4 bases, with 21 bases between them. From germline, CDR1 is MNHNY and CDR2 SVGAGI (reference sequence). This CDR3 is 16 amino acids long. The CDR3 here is CASGDLGQSIYNEQFF. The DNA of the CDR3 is TGTGCCAGCGGGGACCTCGGACAATCAATATACAATGAGCAGTTCTTC.

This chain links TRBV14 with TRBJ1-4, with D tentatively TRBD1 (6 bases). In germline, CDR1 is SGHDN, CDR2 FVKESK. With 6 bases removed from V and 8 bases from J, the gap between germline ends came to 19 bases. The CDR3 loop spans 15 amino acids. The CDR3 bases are TGTGCCAGCAGTCACCGGGACATCAGGTCAGAAAAACTGTTTTTT. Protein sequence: CASSHRDIRSEKLFF. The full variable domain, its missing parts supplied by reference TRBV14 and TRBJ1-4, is EAGVTQFPSHSVIEKGQTVTLRCDPISGHDNLYWYRRVMGKEIKFLLHFVKESKQDESGMPNNRFLAERTGGTYSTLKVQPAELEDSGVYFCASSHRDIRSEKLFFGSGTQLSVL.

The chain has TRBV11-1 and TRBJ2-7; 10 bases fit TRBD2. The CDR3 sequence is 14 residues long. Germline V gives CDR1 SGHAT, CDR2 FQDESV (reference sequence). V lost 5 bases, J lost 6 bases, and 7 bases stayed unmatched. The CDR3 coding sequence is TGTGCCAGCAGCCTGGACATAGCGGGAGGCGAGCAGTACTTC. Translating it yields CASSLDIAGGEQYF.

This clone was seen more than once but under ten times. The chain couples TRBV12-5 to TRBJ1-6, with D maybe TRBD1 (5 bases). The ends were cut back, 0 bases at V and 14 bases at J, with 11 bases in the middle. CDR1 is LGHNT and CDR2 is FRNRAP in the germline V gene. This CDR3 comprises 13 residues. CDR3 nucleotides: TGTGCTAGTGGTTTGGTTTTGGGGGGAACCCTCCACTTT. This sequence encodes CASGLVLGGTLHF.

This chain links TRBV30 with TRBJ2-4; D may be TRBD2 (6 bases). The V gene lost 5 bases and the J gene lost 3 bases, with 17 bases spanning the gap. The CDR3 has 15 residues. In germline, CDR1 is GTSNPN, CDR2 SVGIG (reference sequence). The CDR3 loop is CAWGRGGGSKNIQYF. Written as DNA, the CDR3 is TGTGCCTGGGGGAGAGGAGGAGGGAGCAAAAACATTCAGTACTTC.

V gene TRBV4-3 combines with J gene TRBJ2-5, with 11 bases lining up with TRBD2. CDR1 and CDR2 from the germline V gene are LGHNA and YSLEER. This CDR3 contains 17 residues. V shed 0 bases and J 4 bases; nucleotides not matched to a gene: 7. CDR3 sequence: CASSQELAGARGETQYF. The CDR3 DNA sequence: TGCGCCAGCAGCCAAGAACTAGCGGGGGCGCGAGGAGAGACCCAGTACTTC.

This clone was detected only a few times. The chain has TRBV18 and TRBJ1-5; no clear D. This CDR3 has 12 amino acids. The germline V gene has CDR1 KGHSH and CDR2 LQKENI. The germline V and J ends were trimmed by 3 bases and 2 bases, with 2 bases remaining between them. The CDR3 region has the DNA TGTGCCAGCTCACCGGGCAATCAGCCCCAGCATTTT. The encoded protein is CASSPGNQPQHF.

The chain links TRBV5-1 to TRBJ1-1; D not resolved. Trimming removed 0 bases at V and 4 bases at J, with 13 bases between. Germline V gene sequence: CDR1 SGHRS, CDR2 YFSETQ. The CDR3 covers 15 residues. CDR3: CASSLESGRATEAFF. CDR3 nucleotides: TGCGCCAGCAGCTTGGAAAGCGGGAGGGCCACTGAAGCTTTCTTT.

CDR3 bases: TGCGCCAGCAGCTTCCAACCACAGGCCTCGGGGACCGGGGAGCTGTTTTTT. It encodes CASSFQPQASGTGELFF. V usage is TRBV5-1 and J usage is TRBJ2-2; the D gene could be TRBD1 or TRBD2 (5 bases each). The V gene's germline CDR1 is SGHRS and CDR2 YFSETQ. V shed 2 bases and J shed 5 bases, with 19 bases lying between them. The CDR3 runs 17 residues. The variable domain in full, completed from reference TRBV5-1 and TRBJ2-2, reads KAGVTQTPRYLIKTRGQQVTLSCSPISGHRSVSWYQQTPGQGLQFLFEYFSETQRNKGNFPGRFSGRQFSNSRSEMNVSTLELGDSALYLCASSFQPQASGTGELFFGEGSRLTVL.

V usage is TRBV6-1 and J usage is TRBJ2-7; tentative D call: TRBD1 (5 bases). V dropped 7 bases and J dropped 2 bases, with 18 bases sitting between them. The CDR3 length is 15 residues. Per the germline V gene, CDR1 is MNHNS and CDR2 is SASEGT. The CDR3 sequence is CASNQKGSLAYEQYF. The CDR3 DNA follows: TGTGCCAGCAATCAGAAGGGGTCCCTAGCCTACGAGCAGTACTTC.

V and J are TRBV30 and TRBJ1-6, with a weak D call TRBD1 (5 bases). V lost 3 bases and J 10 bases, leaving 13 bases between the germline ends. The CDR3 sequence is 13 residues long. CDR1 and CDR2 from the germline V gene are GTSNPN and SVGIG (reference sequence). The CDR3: CAWRGQGDSPLHF. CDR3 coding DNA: TGTGCCTGGAGAGGGCAGGGAGACTCACCCCTCCACTTT.

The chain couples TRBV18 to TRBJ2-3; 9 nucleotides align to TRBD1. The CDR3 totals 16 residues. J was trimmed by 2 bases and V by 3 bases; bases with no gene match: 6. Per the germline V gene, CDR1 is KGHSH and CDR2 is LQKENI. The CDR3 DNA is TGTGCCAGCTCACCTACCGGGACAGGGTACACAGATACGCAGTATTTT. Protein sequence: CASSPTGTGYTDTQYF.

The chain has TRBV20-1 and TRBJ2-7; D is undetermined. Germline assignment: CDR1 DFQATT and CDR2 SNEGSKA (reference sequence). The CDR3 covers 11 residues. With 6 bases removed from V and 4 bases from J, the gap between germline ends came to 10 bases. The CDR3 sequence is CSAERRYEQYF. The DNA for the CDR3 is TGCAGTGCGGAGCGAAGATACGAGCAGTACTTC.